Listed here are 16 T cell receptor beta chains from one sample, sequenced in a study of T cell responses to AZD1222 COVID-19 vaccine. TCRdb's table, derived via immunoSEQ multiplex PCR, lists solely in-frame clones and lacks some. The profile shows roughly 130,000 clones, roughly 90% of them singletons. Sequencing was performed on peripheral blood, taken on day 0 of AZD1222 vaccination. These receptors were taken from an adult in good health.

V and J are TRBV18 and TRBJ2-4; 9 bases are a match to TRBD2. This CDR3 has 16 amino acids. The V and J ends lost 4 bases and 0 bases, in that order; junction bases with no gene match: 4. Looked up from germline, CDR1 is KGHSH and CDR2 is LQKENI. Here the CDR3 reads CASSLTSGEAKNIQYF. The CDR3, as DNA: TGTGCCAGCTCACTGACTAGCGGTGAAGCCAAAAACATTCAGTACTTC.

This clone was observed a single time. The CDR3 DNA is TGTGCCAGCAGCTCCCCGGGACAGGTGGCTGAAGCTTTCTTT. Translated, it gives CASSSPGQVAEAFF. The gene calls are TRBV7-2 and TRBJ1-1; 8 bases line up with TRBD1. V gave up 4 bases and J gave up 6 bases; unmatched junction bases: 7. The CDR3 spans 14 residues. From germline, CDR1 is SGHTA and CDR2 FQGNSA.

The CDR3 region has the DNA TGTGCCAGCAGTTCACTTGACTCCTACGAGCAGTACTTC. This gives the protein CASSSLDSYEQYF. The rearrangement joins TRBV2 to TRBJ2-7; no clear D gene. Trimming shortened V by 5 bases and J by 0 bases, and 8 bases separated the two germline ends. This CDR3 contains 13 residues. CDR1 is SNHLY, CDR2 FYNNEI, per germline.

The chain employs TRBV5-8 and TRBJ1-3, with unresolved D. The V and J ends lost 6 bases and 0 bases respectively, with 10 bases between them. Germline CDR1 SGHTS, CDR2 YDEGEE. CDR3 size: 14 residues. The CDR3 sequence: CASTRAFSGNTIYF. CDR3 DNA sequence: TGTGCCAGCACCCGGGCTTTCTCTGGAAACACCATATATTTT.

This clone was seen only once. CDR3 bases: TGTGCCAGCAGCTTACAAGGCGGGATTGTATACGAGCAGTACTTC. It yields the protein CASSLQGGIVYEQYF. The chain has TRBV11-2 and TRBJ2-7; D is possibly TRBD2 (6 bases). The CDR3 sequence is 15 residues long. V dropped 2 bases and J dropped 4 bases, with 15 bases sitting between them. From germline, CDR1 is SGHAT and CDR2 FQNNGV.

The chain joins TRBV5-1 to TRBJ1-1, with 10 positions matching TRBD1. The germline CDR1 and CDR2 sequences are SGHRS and YFSETQ. Trimming took 5 bases from V and 0 from J; bases not matched to a gene: 13. The CDR3 totals 18 residues. The CDR3 coding sequence is TGCGCCAGCAGACTTACCCCGGGACAGGGGAACATGAACACTGAAGCTTTCTTT. Translating it yields CASRLTPGQGNMNTEAFF.

The J gene is TRBJ1-2, the V gene TRBV10-3; 12 nucleotides agree with TRBD1. V lost 3 bases, J lost 8 bases, and 7 bases stayed unmatched. Germline CDR1 ENHRY, CDR2 SYGVKD. CDR3 length: 15 amino acids. Written as DNA, the CDR3 is TGTGCCATCAGTGACCCGGGACAGGGGGCGAAAGGCTACACCTTC. Protein product: CAISDPGQGAKGYTF.

The chain recombines TRBV18 with TRBJ1-4; the D is unclear. V was pared by 1 base and J by 4 bases, with 13 bases between. CDR1 and CDR2 from the germline V gene are KGHSH and LQKENI. The CDR3 has 16 amino acids. CDR3 DNA: TGTGCCAGCTCACCACTCGTATCCGGGGTTAATGAAAAACTGTTTTTT. This sequence encodes CASSPLVSGVNEKLFF.

In its sample, this clone was seen once. The V call is TRBV7-2, the J call TRBJ1-1, with D perhaps matching TRBD1 (5 bases). The V end lost 6 bases, the J end lost 8 bases, and 13 bases lay between the germline ends. CDR1 is SGHTA and CDR2 is FQGNSA in the germline V gene. CDR3 length: 12 residues. The CDR3 protein is CASSYTGNEAFF. The CDR3 DNA is TGTGCCAGCAGTTACACAGGTAACGAAGCTTTCTTT.

This sequence joins TRBV6-5 and TRBJ1-1; 7 bases match TRBD1. The CDR3 runs 15 residues. Per the germline V gene, CDR1 is MNHEY and CDR2 is SVGAGI. Trimming took 2 bases from V and 1 from J; bases not matched to a gene: 4. Here the CDR3 DNA reads TGTGCCAGCAGTTACGGGGGGACAGCGAACACTGAAGCTTTCTTT. Protein product: CASSYGGTANTEAFF.

The gene calls are TRBV27 and TRBJ2-5; no clear D gene. Trimming removed 1 base from V and 4 bases from J, with 13 bases in between. Germline CDR1 and CDR2: MNHEY and SMNVEV (reference sequence). This CDR3 contains 15 residues. Here the CDR3 DNA reads TGTGCCAGCAGTTTATACCCCTTTAACGGAGAGACCCAGTACTTC. Translated, it gives CASSLYPFNGETQYF.

This sequence joins TRBV19 and TRBJ1-5; TRBD1 matches 11 bases. CDR3 length: 18 amino acids. J gave up 0 bases and V 4 bases, and 8 bases lay outside the gene matches. Germline V gene lookup returns CDR1 LNHDA and CDR2 SQIVND (reference sequence). DNA of the CDR3: TGTGCCAGTAGTACCGGGACAGGGGGGCAAGTTAGCAATCAGCCCCAGCATTTT. This sequence encodes CASSTGTGGQVSNQPQHF.

This chain uses TRBV18 with TRBJ1-1; D gene uncertain. CDR1 is KGHSH and CDR2 is LQKENI in the germline V gene. The CDR3 spans 18 residues. V was trimmed by 1 base and J by 1 base, leaving 19 bases between them. CDR3 residues: CASSPLARSDISNTEAFF. CDR3 nucleotide sequence: TGTGCCAGCTCACCACTAGCTAGAAGCGATATCTCGAACACTGAAGCTTTCTTT.

The CDR3 reads CASSQGTGGVWEQYF. For the CDR3, the DNA is TGTGCCAGCAGCCAGGGTACTGGAGGGGTTTGGGAGCAGTACTTC. The rearrangement uses TRBV3-1 (or the pseudogene TRBV3-2) and TRBJ2-7, with D maybe TRBD2 (6 bases). The CDR3 contains 15 residues. Germline V gene data show CDR1 as LGHDT and CDR2 as YNNKEL (reference sequence). V gave up 3 bases and J gave up 7 bases, with 19 bases separating them.

The gene calls are TRBV7-2 and TRBJ1-2; a weak D match, TRBD1 (6 bases). Germline values: CDR1 SGHTA, CDR2 FQGNSA. The V end lost 3 bases, the J end lost 6 bases, and 20 bases lay between the germline ends. This CDR3 has 16 amino acids. CDR3 DNA: TGTGCCAGCAGCTTTCACGAGACAGGCTTAGTGAATGGCTACACCTTC. Amino acids: CASSFHETGLVNGYTF.

The chain employs TRBV4-2 and TRBJ2-1; no definite D call. The CDR3 has 19 amino acids. Germline lookup yields CDR1 LGHNA and CDR2 YNFKEQ. The V end lost 0 bases, the J end lost 6 bases, and 24 bases lay between the germline ends. CDR3 protein: CASSQETPRTALNSNEQFF. The DNA of the CDR3 is TGTGCCAGCAGCCAAGAGACCCCGCGGACGGCCCTAAATTCCAATGAGCAGTTCTTC.